Listed below are T cell receptor beta chains from one sample, sequenced in a study of cytomegalovirus exposure and HLA in healthy donors. Clones were read by immunoSEQ multiplex PCR, and TCRdb kept only the in-frame ones, dropping some. The sample contains some 200,000 clones, roughly four fifths of which appear only once. Sequencing was performed on PBMCs. The receptors come from a woman in her thirties in good health and CMV-seropositive. CDR3s include the opening cysteine and the closing phenylalanine or tryptophan. Each record gives: V gene, J gene, D gene, clone size, CDR3 DNA, CDR3 protein. D genes are given only for firm matches. Rows may omit the clone size; those that give it use once, few, many or a size class.

V: TRBV29-1; J: TRBJ1-4; D: TRBD1; size: NA; DNA: TGCAGCGTTCTACAGGGGTCAGAAAAACTGTTTTTT; CDR3: CSVLQGSEKLFF
V: TRBV28; J: TRBJ2-7; D: TRBD2; size: NA; DNA: TGTGCCAGCAGTTTAAGGCTTTTCGGGCGGGGGGGAGTGAATGAGCAGTACTTC; CDR3: CASSLRLFGRGGVNEQYF
V: TRBV2; J: TRBJ1-3; D: NA; size: NA; DNA: TGTGCCAGCAGTGAACAGGGTGGTGGAAACACCATATATTTT; CDR3: CASSEQGGGNTIYF
V: TRBV7-2; J: TRBJ1-1; D: NA; size: NA; DNA: TGTGCCAGCAGCTTAAGGGGAGGAACTGAAGCTTTCTTT; CDR3: CASSLRGGTEAFF
V: TRBV6-1; J: TRBJ1-1; D: TRBD1; size: NA; DNA: TGTGCCAGCAGTGAACAACCAGGGGGCAACACTGAAGCTTTCTTT; CDR3: CASSEQPGGNTEAFF
V: TRBV19; J: TRBJ1-1; D: NA; size: few; DNA: TGTGCCAGTAGACTCGGACAAGTCACTGAAGCTTTCTTT; CDR3: CASRLGQVTEAFF
V: TRBV19; J: TRBJ2-3; D: TRBD2; size: NA; DNA: TGTGCCAGTAGTATTCTAGCGGGCCAAGGGGATACGCAGTATTTT; CDR3: CASSILAGQGDTQYF
V: TRBV5-1; J: TRBJ1-5; D: NA; size: NA; DNA: TGCGCCAGCAGCTTGGACGGGCGGGTCAATCAGCCCCAGCATTTT; CDR3: CASSLDGRVNQPQHF
V: TRBV7-2; J: TRBJ2-5; D: TRBD2; size: NA; DNA: TGTGCCAGCAGCTTACCTAGCGGGAAGCCGTGGGAGACCCAGTACTTC; CDR3: CASSLPSGKPWETQYF
V: TRBV30; J: TRBJ1-2; D: TRBD1; size: NA; DNA: TGTGCCTGGAGTGTTATCACAGGGGGCTTAAGAGGCTACACCTTC; CDR3: CAWSVITGGLRGYTF
V: TRBV7-9; J: TRBJ2-1; D: TRBD2; size: NA; DNA: TGTGCCAGCAGCCCCCGGACTAGCGGGAGGGCCGTTGCCCATGAGCAGTTCTTC; CDR3: CASSPRTSGRAVAHEQFF
V: TRBV11-2; J: TRBJ2-1; D: TRBD2; size: NA; DNA: TGTGCCAGCCGGGGTCTAGCGGCATTTAGCTCCTACAATGAGCAGTTCTTC; CDR3: CASRGLAAFSSYNEQFF
V: TRBV7-2; J: TRBJ2-5; D: TRBD2; size: once; DNA: TGTGCCAGCAGCTTAGGTCGGCGGGAGCAAGAGACCCAGTACTTC; CDR3: CASSLGRREQETQYF
V: TRBV30; J: TRBJ2-4; D: TRBD1; size: once; DNA: TGTGCTTTAAAGACAGGGGGAAACATTCAGTACTTC; CDR3: CALKTGGNIQYF
V: TRBV5-1; J: TRBJ2-7; D: TRBD2; size: NA; DNA: TGCGCCAGCAGCTTGGATACCGGGACTAGTTCCTACGAGCAGTACTTC; CDR3: CASSLDTGTSSYEQYF
V: TRBV6-5; J: TRBJ1-2; D: TRBD1; size: NA; DNA: TGTGCCAGCAGGCTTGGACAGGCCGACTATGGCTACACCTTC; CDR3: CASRLGQADYGYTF
V: TRBV5-6; J: TRBJ2-7; D: NA; size: few; DNA: TGTGCCAGCAGCTTGGGAAACAGGGGAGGTAGGAACGAGCAGTACTTC; CDR3: CASSLGNRGGRNEQYF
V: TRBV19; J: TRBJ1-1; D: NA; size: NA; DNA: TGTGCCAGTAGCACGACAGGTCTTAACACTGAAGCTTTCTTT; CDR3: CASSTTGLNTEAFF
V: TRBV2; J: TRBJ2-1; D: NA; size: few; DNA: TGTGCCAGCAGTGAATTTCCTTATAATGAGCAGTTCTTC; CDR3: CASSEFPYNEQFF
V: TRBV7-2; J: TRBJ1-2; D: TRBD1; size: once; DNA: TGTGCCAGCAGCCTGGCCACAGGGGGCCTTCAGGGAGGCTACACCTTC; CDR3: CASSLATGGLQGGYTF
V: TRBV4-3; J: TRBJ2-7; D: TRBD2; size: NA; DNA: TGCGCCAGCAGCCAAGGGCCTGGCGGGGGCTACGAGCAGTACTTC; CDR3: CASSQGPGGGYEQYF
V: TRBV2; J: TRBJ2-1; D: TRBD2; size: NA; DNA: TGTGCCAGCAGTGATCGAGCGGGGGGATACAATGAGCAGTTCTTC; CDR3: CASSDRAGGYNEQFF
V: TRBV2; J: TRBJ1-2; D: TRBD1; size: NA; DNA: TGTGCCAGCAGTGAAACCAGACAGGGTGGCTATGGCTACACCTTC; CDR3: CASSETRQGGYGYTF
V: TRBV9; J: TRBJ2-2; D: NA; size: NA; DNA: TGTGCCAGCAGCGTACTTTCAGGGAACACCGGGGAGCTGTTTTTT; CDR3: CASSVLSGNTGELFF
V: TRBV6-1; J: TRBJ2-7; D: NA; size: NA; DNA: TGTGCCAGCAGTGAAAGGCAGGCGGGGGAGCAGTACTTC; CDR3: CASSERQAGEQYF
V: TRBV5-1; J: TRBJ2-7; D: NA; size: once; DNA: TGCGCCAGCAGCGCGGCCCGAGGATCCTACGAGCAGTACTTC; CDR3: CASSAARGSYEQYF